The rows below give T cell receptor beta chains drawn from one sample of a study of cytomegalovirus exposure and HLA in healthy donors. Only in-frame clones appear in the TCRdb table, and some are missing; sequencing was by immunoSEQ multiplex PCR. The repertoire has about 77,000 clones, over 60% of them found once; the top ten carry approximately 4.6%. What was sequenced was PBMCs. These receptors came from a man in his forties or fifties in good health and CMV-seronegative. CDR3s include the opening cysteine and the closing phenylalanine or tryptophan. The D gene is left open where the match is weak. Clone size is given for some rows only: seen once, a few or many times, or a class if the clone is expanded.

D gene	J gene	clone size	V gene	CDR3 DNA	CDR3 protein
.	TRBJ2-2	.	TRBV29-1	TGCAGCGTACAGTTCCCCGGGGAGCTGTTTTTT	CSVQFPGELFF
TRBD2	TRBJ2-7	medium-sized	TRBV6-1	TGTGCCAGCAGTGAAATTATTAGCGGGAGCTCCTACGAGCAGTACTTC	CASSEIISGSSYEQYF
TRBD1	TRBJ2-7	.	TRBV9	TGTGCCAGCAGCCCCAGGGACAGTGGGCTCTACGAGCAGTACTTC	CASSPRDSGLYEQYF
.	TRBJ2-3	.	TRBV5-6	TGTGCCAGCAGCCAGGGATCCACAGATACGCAGTATTTT	CASSQGSTDTQYF
TRBD2	TRBJ2-7	.	TRBV4-2	TGTGCCAGCAGCCAAGCCCTAGCGGGAGCCACGGGGTCCTACGAGCAGTACTTC	CASSQALAGATGSYEQYF
TRBD1	TRBJ2-5	.	TRBV2	TGTGCCAGCCCTATGGACAGGGGAGCGCGGGAGACCCAGTACTTC	CASPMDRGARETQYF
.	TRBJ2-1	.	TRBV5-4	TGTGCCAGCAGCTTGCCGGGACTCAAGACTTACAATGAGCAGTTCTTC	CASSLPGLKTYNEQFF
.	TRBJ1-1	.	TRBV28	TGTGCCAGCAGGCTCGGTACTGAAGCTTTCTTT	CASRLGTEAFF
TRBD1	TRBJ1-1	.	TRBV7-9	TGTGCCAGCAGCGAGGACAGGAAAGAAGCTTTCTTT	CASSEDRKEAFF
.	TRBJ1-2	.	TRBV2	TGTGCCAGCAGTGAAGCCTCGGGGAGTTTTGGCTACACCTTC	CASSEASGSFGYTF
TRBD1	TRBJ1-1	.	TRBV28	TGTGCCGGAACGGGACAGCTGAACACTGAAGCTTTCTTT	CAGTGQLNTEAFF
TRBD2	TRBJ2-6	.	TRBV19	TGTGCCAGTAGTATAAAAGGACTAGCGGGATCTGGGGCCAACGTCCTGACTTTC	CASSIKGLAGSGANVLTF
.	TRBJ1-1	.	TRBV11-3	TGTGCCAGCAGCTCGGGTAGGTCAGGGACTGAAGCTTTCTTT	CASSSGRSGTEAFF